The clone carrying this T cell receptor (beta chain) was seen more than once but under ten times. The data are from a study of shared clonotypes between healthy human individuals. In the study overall: Per donor, three plates held CD4 naive cells, three held CD4 memory, two held CD8 naive and one held CD8 memory.

The V gene lost 4 bases and the J gene lost 6 bases, with 15 bases spanning the gap. CDR3 length: 14 residues. Germline assignment: CDR1 MDHEN and CDR2 SYDVKM. The study ran the assay at deep level. Here immunoSEQ multiplex PCR was the method, and the copy in TCRdb shows in-frame clones only, minus some. The repertoire holds 1 million to 1.3 million clones, around three quarters seen once, with more than 0.55% in the top ten. The V gene is TRBV28, the J gene TRBJ1-2; D perhaps matches TRBD1 (5 bases). The clonotype originates from a man between 18 and 29 years old in good health. Some clones in this sample may be carry-over from other donors' samples. The sample taken for sequencing was memory CD4+ T cells from PBMCs. Documented subset: CD45RA-negative fraction. The CDR3 sequence: CASSSQGSGNGYTF. The CDR3 region has the DNA TGTGCCAGCAGTTCGCAGGGAAGTGGAAATGGCTACACCTTC.